In this sample, the clone carrying this T cell receptor (beta chain) turned up many times. The antigen is unknown. The sample comes from a study of T-cell reconstitution after alpha-beta-depleted transplantation in children. The study's findings and limits: Surviving recipient T cells and thymic progenitors accounted for the high day-60 TCRbeta diversity observed in some patients. From newly produced T cells came most of the T-cell counts and diversity one year after transplant.

Preparation of the TCRbeta library was carried out with unique molecular identifiers. TCRdb ran MiXCR on the PCR reads and lists one entry per CDR3 protein. In the table there are some 200,000 distinct CDR3 sequences, approximately 6.3% of which are singletons. Deletions cut 8 bases from V and 5 bases from J, with 18 bases between. CDR1 and CDR2 (germline): MDHEN, SYDVKM. The CDR3 length is 14 residues. This clonotype originated in a boy younger than 10 with acute lymphoblastic leukemia, due to receive a stem cell transplant. The sample in question was PBMCs, obtained before TCRalphabeta/CD19-depleted stem cell transplant. The gene calls are TRBV28 and TRBJ1-1; the D is unclear. CDR3 coding DNA: TGTGCCAGCGGTGGGGTAACCTTCCCGACTGAAGCTTTCTTT. It specifies CASGGVTFPTEAFF.